Presented here are 15 T cell receptor beta chains from one specimen sequenced in a study of blood T cell repertoires in COVID-19. Only in-frame clones appear in the TCRdb table, and some are missing; sequencing was by immunoSEQ multiplex PCR. The sample has a few hundred thousand clones; 80% to 90% are singletons. Sequencing input: PBMCs or T cells enriched from blood (not recorded which). These receptors all come from a woman aged 45-59 years who had recovered from COVID-19.

The chain carries TRBV3-1 (or the pseudogene TRBV3-2) and TRBJ1-3; no reliable D call. Germline lookup yields CDR1 LGHDT and CDR2 YNNKEL (reference sequence). Trimming took off 4 bases at V and 2 bases at J, with 9 bases between the two ends. The CDR3 is 14 amino acids. The CDR3 region has the DNA TGTGCCAGCAGCCGTCCCGGGACTGGAAACACCATATATTTT. Encoded protein: CASSRPGTGNTIYF.

The CDR3 DNA reads as TGTGCCAGCCGGTATGGGCCCACCGGGGAGCTGTTTTTT. It encodes CASRYGPTGELFF. J is TRBJ2-2 and V is TRBV9; unclear D gene. Trimming removed 7 bases at V and 4 bases at J, with 11 bases between. This CDR3 has 13 amino acids. Looked up from germline, CDR1 is SGDLS and CDR2 is YYNGEE.

This clone was seen a single time. The CDR3 loop is CASSQVGGSRQAFF. The CDR3 DNA follows: TGTGCCAGCAGCCAAGTTGGAGGAAGCAGGCAGGCTTTCTTT. The chain is built from TRBV3-1 (or the pseudogene TRBV3-2) and TRBJ1-1; D uncertain. The ends were cut back, 1 base at V and 11 bases at J, with 17 bases in the middle. Germline lookup yields CDR1 LGHDT and CDR2 YNNKEL (reference sequence). This CDR3 comprises 14 residues.

The chain joins TRBV4-2 to TRBJ1-1; tentatively, D is TRBD1 (5 bases). Trimming pared 1 base from V and 0 bases from J, leaving 9 bases between. Germline V CDR1 and CDR2: LGHNA, YNFKEQ. The CDR3 consists of 15 residues. DNA of the CDR3: TGTGCCAGCAGCCAAGTTGCAGGGATGAACACTGAAGCTTTCTTT. Translating gives CASSQVAGMNTEAFF.

On this clone itself: This is likely a read error, given that the CDR3 carries no conserved phenylalanine or tryptophan at its end. It is unclear where the CDR3 begins or ends on the DNA, so no DNA is shown, and the CDR3 is as TCRdb lists it. The V and J genes are TRBV5-3 and TRBJ1-4. TRBV5-3 is an open reading frame, and its role is uncertain. The CDR3 contains 12 residues when both ends are counted. CDR3 loop: CARSLVSLIRAG.

This chain joins TRBV6-2 or TRBV6-3 and TRBJ2-3, with 8 bases identical to TRBD2. The CDR3 consists of 18 residues. The germline CDR1 and CDR2 sequences are MNHEY and SVGEGT. V dropped 5 bases and J dropped 3; count of bases not matched to a gene: 16. The CDR3 spells CASSTQPFFAGGTDTQYF. The CDR3 bases are TGTGCCAGCAGTACCCAACCCTTCTTCGCGGGGGGAACAGATACGCAGTATTTT.

This clone occurred once. The rearrangement joins TRBV20-1 to TRBJ2-3, with 10 positions matching TRBD2. The CDR3 covers 15 residues. Germline CDR1 DFQATT, CDR2 SNEGSKA (reference sequence). The junction had 5 bases not matched to a gene; V was cut back by 3 bases and J by 2 bases. CDR3 region: CSASMLAGVTDTQYF. DNA of the CDR3: TGCAGTGCTAGTATGCTAGCGGGGGTCACAGATACGCAGTATTTT.

The chain uses TRBV18 and TRBJ2-5, with 8 bases identical to TRBD1. This CDR3 region has 15 residues. V shed 3 bases, J shed 1 base, and the junction held 4 bases outside the gene matches. Germline assignment: CDR1 KGHSH and CDR2 LQKENI. In DNA, the CDR3 is TGTGCCAGCTCACCGGGGGACAGGATCCAAGAGACCCAGTACTTC. Translation gives CASSPGDRIQETQYF.

This clone was detected only once. This chain connects TRBV27 to TRBJ2-2; 10 nucleotides align to TRBD1. Per germline, CDR1 MNHEY and CDR2 SMNVEV (reference sequence). The CDR3 runs 17 residues. Trimming cost V 6 bases and J 4 bases; bases outside gene matches: 11. CDR3 residues: CASRTSGQGVGTGELFF. Written as DNA, the CDR3 is TGTGCCAGCAGGACATCCGGACAGGGGGTTGGCACCGGGGAGCTGTTTTTT.

This clone was observed a handful of times. The chain employs TRBV6-4 and TRBJ1-6; D ambiguous. Per germline, CDR1 MRHNA and CDR2 SNTAGT. Trimming pared 4 bases from V and 0 bases from J, leaving 7 bases between. The CDR3 contains 15 residues. Here the CDR3 reads CASSVGSSYNSPLHF. For the CDR3, the DNA is TGTGCCAGCAGTGTGGGGAGCTCCTATAATTCACCCCTCCACTTT.

The chain joins TRBV6-5 to TRBJ1-2, with D unclear. Germline lookup yields CDR1 MNHEY and CDR2 SVGAGI. The CDR3 totals 14 residues. The ends were cut back, 7 bases at V and 4 bases at J, with 16 bases in the middle. The CDR3 protein is CASTLNSASYGYTF. The CDR3 DNA sequence: TGTGCCAGCACCCTAAATTCCGCGAGCTATGGCTACACCTTC.

The chain combines TRBV3-1 (or the pseudogene TRBV3-2) with TRBJ2-7; D is unresolved. CDR1 LGHDT and CDR2 YNNKEL come from the germline V gene (reference sequence). V was cut by 0 bases and J by 4 bases, with 10 bases left in between. There are 14 residues in the CDR3. CDR3 sequence: CASSQDPSSYEQYF. CDR3 sequence (DNA): TGTGCCAGCAGCCAAGACCCCTCCTCTTACGAGCAGTACTTC.

The chain joins TRBV5-8 to TRBJ2-7, with D maybe TRBD1 (7 bases). Trimming stripped 0 bases from V and 2 bases from J, with 12 bases between. This CDR3 region has 15 residues. CDR1 and CDR2 (germline): SGHTS, YDEGEE. The CDR3, as DNA: TGTGCCAGCAGCTTGGCCAGGGGGGCTACCTACGAGCAGTACTTC. Its translation: CASSLARGATYEQYF. The whole variable domain, remainder taken from reference TRBV5-8 and TRBJ2-7, is EAGVTQSPTHLIKTRGQQATLRCSPISGHTSVYWYQQALGLGLQFLLWYDEGEERNRGNFPPRFSGRQFPNYSSELNVNALELEDSALYLCASSLARGATYEQYFGPGTRLTVT.

V gene TRBV18 combines with J gene TRBJ2-2; D is undetermined. CDR1 and CDR2 (germline): KGHSH, LQKENI. V lost 6 bases, J lost 6 bases, and 8 bases lay in between. The CDR3 consists of 12 residues. The CDR3 here is CASSVVAGELFF. CDR3 sequence (DNA): TGTGCCAGCTCGGTAGTCGCCGGGGAGCTGTTTTTT.

For this clone: The junction shows a germline mismatch at one end, possibly a read error. The chain employs TRBV2 and TRBJ1-6; tentatively, D is TRBD1 (6 bases). Germline assignment: CDR1 SNHLY and CDR2 FYNNEI. The CDR3 extends over 12 amino acids. Written as DNA, the CDR3 is TGTACCAGCAGTAGGGGGAATTCACCCCTCCACTTT. This translates into CTSSRGNSPLHF.